The TCR beta chain described here comes from a study of regulatory T cells in long-lasting Graves disease. Study results and limitations: What was studied was peripheral blood only, and not thyroid tissue. Having few samples may have compromised the accuracy.

This CDR3 has 15 amino acids. With 6 bases removed from V and 2 bases from J, the gap between germline ends came to 16 bases. Germline loops: CDR1 ENHRY, CDR2 SYGVKD. Specified time point: newly diagnosed GD, antithyroid drugs for less than 3 months. With RNA extracted from PBMCs as input, the TCR library was made. It was American Thyroid Association guidelines that determined Graves' disease diagnosis. This clonotype was detected ten times or more. What it recognizes is unknown. CDR3-region Arm-PCR and iRepertoire HTBI primers produced the TCR beta libraries. Each CDR3 protein is one row after TCRdb ran MiXCR on the multiplex PCR reads. The profile shows a few hundred thousand distinct CDR3 sequences, 15% of them singletons. The sample also formed part of further work on T cells in Graves' hyperthyroidism and ophthalmopathy. As that study records: On the basis of clinical symptoms, serum thyroxine and TRAb, thyroid ultrasound and orbital computed tomography, diagnoses were made.

The source of this sequence is a woman between 40 and 55 years old with Graves disease. V is TRBV10-3 and J is TRBJ2-5; D is unclear. The sample was peripheral blood mononuclear cells (PBMCs), taken at new diagnosis, from a patient treated with antithyroid drugs. The CDR3 sequence is CAIRKSSSIQETQYF. CDR3 coding DNA: TGTGCCATCAGGAAATCTTCATCGATTCAAGAGACCCAGTACTTC.